A selection of T cell receptor beta chains follows, all from one sample in a study of blood T cell repertoires in COVID-19. Profiled with immunoSEQ multiplex PCR; TCRdb holds only in-frame clones, not every one. Here the sample spans around 170,000 clones, 60% to 80% being singletons. Sequencing used PBMCs or T cells enriched from blood (not recorded which). Every receptor here comes from a man in his sixties who had been exposed to COVID-19. CDR3s include the opening cysteine and the closing phenylalanine or tryptophan. D genes are given only for firm matches.

TRBV5-1,TRBJ2-3,TRBD2,CASSLAGRATWTDTQYF
TRBV28,TRBJ1-4,.,CASSFPGALGKLFF
TRBV6-5,TRBJ2-7,.,CASRPDRSSYEQYF
TRBV27,TRBJ1-4,TRBD1,CASRGQVDEKLFF
TRBV5-4,TRBJ1-4,.,CASSPTAYNEKLFF
TRBV5-6,TRBJ1-6,TRBD1,CASSLAPWDRGSPLHF
TRBV4-2,TRBJ1-5,.,CASSRTGIFSNQPQHF
TRBV20-1,TRBJ2-1,TRBD2,CSASHLAGGGNEQFF
TRBV29-1,TRBJ1-1,.,CSVSGGAGGAEAFF
TRBV12-3/TRBV12-4,TRBJ2-2,.,CASSWSGAGELFF
TRBV3-1/TRBV3-2,TRBJ1-4,.,CASSQVSTNEKLFF
TRBV6-2/TRBV6-3,TRBJ1-2,.,CASSQSGTIRGNYGYTF
TRBV19,TRBJ2-1,TRBD1,CASSMGQGRNEQFF
TRBV15,TRBJ1-4,TRBD1,CATSREGTGIAKLFF
TRBV5-4,TRBJ2-5,TRBD1,CASSPGTENQETQYF
TRBV24-1,TRBJ1-5,.,CATSDLGSGNQPQHF
TRBV19,TRBJ2-2,.,CASSLGGGSNTGELFF
TRBV7-2,TRBJ2-7,.,CASSLGGVYEQYF
TRBV12-5,TRBJ1-5,.,CASGLDTGSGQPQHF
TRBV11-2,TRBJ2-3,.,CASSLDRLTDTQYF
TRBV11-3,TRBJ1-5,.,CASRPGQFSNQPQHF
TRBV27,TRBJ1-2,.,CASSFLARGGMDGYTF
TRBV7-6,TRBJ2-5,TRBD1,CASSSTGGKYQETQYF
TRBV15,TRBJ2-1,TRBD2,CATSRDGGSQYNEQFF
TRBV15,TRBJ1-1,.,CATSSRPVAVTNTEAFF
TRBV6-2/TRBV6-3,TRBJ2-3,TRBD1,CASSLTTGTGADTQYF
TRBV20-1,TRBJ1-2,.,CSASAGNGYTF
TRBV24-1,TRBJ2-2,.,CATTTANTGELFF
TRBV12-3/TRBV12-4,TRBJ1-6,.,CASSQDRYSPLHF
TRBV6-5,TRBJ1-1,.,CASREAGKAFF
TRBV9,TRBJ2-3,.,CASSRGSTDTQYF
TRBV6-5,TRBJ1-4,.,CASSSLGATNEKLFF
TRBV5-1,TRBJ2-7,.,CASRGLLYEQYF
TRBV6-5,TRBJ2-4,.,CASSYSRDVKNIQYF
TRBV5-4,TRBJ2-3,TRBD2,CASSTSGRTDTQYF
TRBV7-2,TRBJ2-1,.,CASSLAGGMGRNEQFF
TRBV11-3,TRBJ2-5,.,CASSFGQVQETQYF
TRBV25-1,TRBJ1-1,.,CASGGGANTEAFF
TRBV30,TRBJ1-2,.,CAWSVTDSNYGYTF
TRBV12-3/TRBV12-4,TRBJ1-2,.,CASRPGQIYGYTF
TRBV2,TRBJ1-6,TRBD1,CASSLGDRGSPLHF
TRBV11-2,TRBJ1-1,.,CASSAIGGPEAFF
TRBV6-5,TRBJ2-5,.,CASRTRFQETQYF
TRBV9,TRBJ2-1,TRBD2,CASSVGTSGNNEQFF
TRBV7-2,TRBJ1-5,.,CASSLAFGRGDQPQHF
TRBV9,TRBJ2-4,TRBD2,CASSVGALAVDSLAKNIQYF
TRBV27,TRBJ2-7,.,CASSPDKGYEQYF
TRBV5-3,TRBJ1-2,.,CAPKGTRGLTNYGYTF
TRBV11-2,TRBJ2-1,TRBD2,CASSLPGGPTLEQFF
TRBV19,TRBJ1-5,.,CASSGGQVGNQPQHF
TRBV19,TRBJ2-7,.,CASSPGVATYEQYF
TRBV7-6,TRBJ2-7,TRBD1,CASSLGGQGSYFSYEQYF
TRBV9,TRBJ1-2,.,CASSVAPGYGYTF
TRBV6-4,TRBJ2-3,.,CASSESSTDTQYF